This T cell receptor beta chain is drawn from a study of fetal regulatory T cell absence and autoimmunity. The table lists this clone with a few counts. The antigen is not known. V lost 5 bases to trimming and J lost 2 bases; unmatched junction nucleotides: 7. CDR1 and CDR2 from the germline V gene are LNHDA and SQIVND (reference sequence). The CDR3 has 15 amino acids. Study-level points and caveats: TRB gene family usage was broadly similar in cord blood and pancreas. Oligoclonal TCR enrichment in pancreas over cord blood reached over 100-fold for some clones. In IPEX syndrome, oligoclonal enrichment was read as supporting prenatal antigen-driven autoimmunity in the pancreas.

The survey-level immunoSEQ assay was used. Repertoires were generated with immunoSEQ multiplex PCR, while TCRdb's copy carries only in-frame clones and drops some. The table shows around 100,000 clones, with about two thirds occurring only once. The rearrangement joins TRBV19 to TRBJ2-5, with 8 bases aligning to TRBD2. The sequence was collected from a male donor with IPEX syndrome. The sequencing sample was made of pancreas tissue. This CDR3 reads CASSRAGGLQETQYF. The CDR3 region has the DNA TGTGCCAGTAGTCGGGCGGGGGGCTTACAAGAGACCCAGTACTTC.